This T cell receptor beta chain was observed in a study of blood T cells in healthy people across ages. Every donor contributed about 10 milliliters of peripheral blood by blood draw. No fewer than 6 micrograms of total RNA were isolated from every sample. Together with a sample-barcoded 5' primer, a J-beta primer mix was included in a second PCR lasting about 6 to 11 cycles. TCRdb re-called the 5' RACE reads through MiXCR, storing one row per CDR3 protein. This sample has over 600,000 distinct CDR3 sequences, with approximately 40% found just once. The germline CDR1 and CDR2 sequences are MGHDK and SYGVNS. J was trimmed by 5 bases and V by 4 bases; bases with no gene match: 4. The CDR3 runs 14 residues.

This chain uses TRBV25-1 with TRBJ1-1; TRBD1 matches at 10 bases. Sequenced: blood. The origin of this receptor is a man aged 80 or over in good health. The CDR3 DNA reads as TGTGCCAGCAGTGGACAGGGGGCTAGGACTGAAGCTTTCTTT. It specifies CASSGQGARTEAFF.